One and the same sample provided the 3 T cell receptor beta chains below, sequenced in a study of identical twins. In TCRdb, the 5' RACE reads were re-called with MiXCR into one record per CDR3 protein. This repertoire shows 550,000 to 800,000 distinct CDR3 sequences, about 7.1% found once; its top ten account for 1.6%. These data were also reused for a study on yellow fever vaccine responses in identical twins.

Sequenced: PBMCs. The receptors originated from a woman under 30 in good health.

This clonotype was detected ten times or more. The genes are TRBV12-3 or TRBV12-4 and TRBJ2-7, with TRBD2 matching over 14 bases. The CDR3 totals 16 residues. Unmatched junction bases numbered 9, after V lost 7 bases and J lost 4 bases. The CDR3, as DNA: TGTGCCAGCACTGGACTAGCGGGAGGCTCATTATACGAGCAGTACTTC. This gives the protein CASTGLAGGSLYEQYF.

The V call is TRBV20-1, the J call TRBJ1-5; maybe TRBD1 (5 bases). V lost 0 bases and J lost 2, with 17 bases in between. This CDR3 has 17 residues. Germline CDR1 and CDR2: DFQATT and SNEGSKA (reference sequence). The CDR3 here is CSARDRSRRDGNQPQHF. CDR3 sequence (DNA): TGCAGTGCTAGAGATCGCTCCCGCAGGGATGGCAATCAGCCCCAGCATTTT.

The CDR3 spells CASSLEGTGNYNEQFF. Written as DNA, the CDR3 is TGTGCCAGCAGCTTAGAGGGGACAGGAAATTACAATGAGCAGTTCTTC. The V call is TRBV7-8, the J call TRBJ2-1, with 8 nucleotides matching TRBD1. Germline CDR1 reads SGHVS; CDR2 reads FQNEAQ. The CDR3 has 16 amino acids. V shed 1 base and J 4 bases; nucleotides not matched to a gene: 6.